This T cell receptor (beta chain) was recovered during a study of cytomegalovirus exposure and HLA in healthy donors. Study results and caveats: As a later analysis showed, a missense DCLRE1C variant was linked to trimming of TCR beta V- and J-genes. Some public TCRs appeared in many individuals, while most sequences were rare.

Per germline, CDR1 SSHAT and CDR2 FNYEAQ (reference sequence). Trimming shortened V by 1 base and J by 1 base, and 11 bases separated the two germline ends. CDR3 length: 15 amino acids. A note on this clone: Its antigen is undetermined.

PCR used 60 Vbeta primers and 13 Jbeta primers. The repertoire was sequenced with immunoSEQ multiplex PCR; TCRdb's copy has only in-frame clones and lacks some. There are 100,000 to 150,000 clones in the sample, with over 1.5% held by the top ten. The specimen sequenced was PBMCs. This rearrangement joins TRBV7-7 to TRBJ2-7; D gene unclear. The clonotype originates from a man between 18 and 29 years old in good health and CMV-seronegative. The CDR3 region is CASSLEVAGSYEQYF. The CDR3 DNA reads as TGTGCCAGCAGCTTAGAGGTGGCAGGTTCCTACGAGCAGTACTTC.